Below, 4 T cell receptor beta chains from the same sample are listed, as sequenced in a study of shared clonotypes between healthy human individuals. Method: immunoSEQ multiplex PCR; TCRdb's copy keeps in-frame clones and lacks some. The table records about 330,000 clones, about 74% of them present only once. Sequencing input: memory CD4+ T cells sorted from blood. Subset described: CD45RA-negative fraction. The receptors come from a man between 25 and 39 years old in good health.

CDR3 bases: TGTGCCAGCAGCGTAGAAGACAGGGGGAGGTTCCCCAATGAGCAGTTCTTC. This translates into CASSVEDRGRFPNEQFF. This chain links TRBV9 with TRBJ2-1; 9 positions match TRBD1. The germline V gene encodes CDR1 SGDLS and CDR2 YYNGEE. This CDR3 is built from 17 residues. V dropped 0 bases and J dropped 6; count of bases not matched to a gene: 10.

Remarks on this clone: One base away lies a much larger clone, so this may be a sequencing read error. V is TRBV6-6 and J is TRBJ1-1; D unresolved. Germline V gene sequence: CDR1 MNHNY, CDR2 SVGAGI (reference sequence). There are 15 residues in the CDR3. V lost 7 bases to trimming and J lost 1 base, with 16 bases between them. The CDR3 loop is CASIPERRWNTEAFF. In DNA, the CDR3 is TGTGCCAGCATTCCGGAACGAAGGTGGAACACTGAAGCTTTCTTT.

The J gene is TRBJ2-7, the V gene TRBV6-1; 12 bases fit TRBD2. From germline, CDR1 is MNHNS and CDR2 SASEGT. The CDR3 is made up of 15 amino acids. The junction had 6 bases not matched to a gene; V was cut back by 6 bases and J by 3 bases. The CDR3 sequence: CASSSGLAGFYEQYF. CDR3 DNA sequence: TGTGCCAGCAGCTCCGGACTAGCGGGATTCTACGAGCAGTACTTC.

This clone is a singleton in its sample. The genes are TRBV6-6 and TRBJ2-7; TRBD2 matches 11 bases. The ends lost 6 bases at V and 5 bases at J; junction bases unmatched: 9. The germline V gene encodes CDR1 MNHNY and CDR2 SVGAGI (reference sequence). There are 15 residues in the CDR3. The CDR3 protein is CASSLTSGSAHEQYF. In DNA form, the CDR3 reads TGTGCCAGCAGCCTTACTAGCGGGAGTGCCCACGAGCAGTACTTC.